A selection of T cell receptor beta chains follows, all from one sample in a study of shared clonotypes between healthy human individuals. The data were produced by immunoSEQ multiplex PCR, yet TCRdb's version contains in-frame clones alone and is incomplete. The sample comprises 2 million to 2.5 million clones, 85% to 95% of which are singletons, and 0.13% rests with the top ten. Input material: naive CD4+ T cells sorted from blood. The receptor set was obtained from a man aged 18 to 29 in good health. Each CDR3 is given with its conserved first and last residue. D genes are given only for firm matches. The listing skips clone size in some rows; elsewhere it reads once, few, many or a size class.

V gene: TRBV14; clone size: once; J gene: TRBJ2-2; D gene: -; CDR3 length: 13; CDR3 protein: CASSPTAEGELFF; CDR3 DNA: TGTGCCAGCAGCCCGACAGCCGAGGGGGAGCTGTTTTTT
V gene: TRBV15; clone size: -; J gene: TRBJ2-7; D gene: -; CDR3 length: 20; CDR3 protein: CATSLPPQGRTNGYSYEQYF; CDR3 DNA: TGTGCCACCAGCTTACCCCCCCAGGGGCGAACCAACGGATACTCCTACGAGCAGTACTTC
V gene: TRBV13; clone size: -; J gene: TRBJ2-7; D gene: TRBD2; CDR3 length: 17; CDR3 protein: CASSDGLAGGPRHEQYF; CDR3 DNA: TGTGCCAGCAGCGACGGACTAGCGGGAGGACCCCGACACGAGCAGTACTTC
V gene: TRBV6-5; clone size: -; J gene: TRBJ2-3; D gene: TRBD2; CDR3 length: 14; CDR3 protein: CAVRRGWGTDTQYF; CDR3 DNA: TGTGCCGTCCGGCGGGGGTGGGGCACAGATACGCAGTATTTT
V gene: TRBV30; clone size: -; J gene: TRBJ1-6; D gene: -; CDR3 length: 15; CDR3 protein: CAWSAAGSYNSPLHF; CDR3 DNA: TGTGCCTGGAGTGCGGCAGGGTCCTATAATTCACCCCTCCACTTT
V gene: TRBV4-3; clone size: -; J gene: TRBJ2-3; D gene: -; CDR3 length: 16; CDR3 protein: CASSQRFGLAGDTQYF; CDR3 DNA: TGCGCCAGCAGCCAAAGGTTCGGCCTAGCTGGGGATACGCAGTATTTC
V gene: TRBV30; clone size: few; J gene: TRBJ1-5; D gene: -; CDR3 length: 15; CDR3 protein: CAWSGGGAYRQPQHF; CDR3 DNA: TGTGCCTGGAGTGGGGGTGGAGCGTATAGGCAGCCCCAGCATTTT
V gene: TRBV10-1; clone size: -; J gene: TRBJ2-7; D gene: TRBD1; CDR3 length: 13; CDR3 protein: CATPGQGAREQYF; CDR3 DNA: TGCGCCACCCCGGGACAGGGGGCTAGGGAGCAGTACTTC
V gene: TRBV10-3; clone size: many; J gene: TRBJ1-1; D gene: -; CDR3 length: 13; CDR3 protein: CAISDLSITEAFF; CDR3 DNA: TGTGCCATCAGTGACCTTAGTATCACTGAAGCTTTCTTT
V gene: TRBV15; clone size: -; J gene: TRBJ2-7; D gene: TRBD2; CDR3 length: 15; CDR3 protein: CATSRTAGVSYEQYF; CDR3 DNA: TGTGCCACCAGTCGGACGGCGGGGGTTTCCTACGAGCAGTACTTC
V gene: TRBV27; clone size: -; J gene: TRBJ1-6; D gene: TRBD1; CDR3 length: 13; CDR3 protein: CASSAGGNSPLHF; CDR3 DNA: TGTGCCAGCAGTGCAGGGGGTAATTCACCCCTCCACTTT
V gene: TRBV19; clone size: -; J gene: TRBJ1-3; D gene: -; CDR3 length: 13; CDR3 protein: CASSYSSGNTIYF; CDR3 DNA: TGTGCCAGTAGCTATTCCTCTGGAAACACCATATATTTT
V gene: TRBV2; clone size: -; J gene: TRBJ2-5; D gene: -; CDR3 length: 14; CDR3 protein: CASSNQLYQETQYF; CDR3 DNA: TGTGCCAGCAGTAACCAGCTTTACCAAGAGACCCAGTACTTC
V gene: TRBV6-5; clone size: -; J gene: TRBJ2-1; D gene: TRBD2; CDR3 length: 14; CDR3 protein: CASSTASGYNEQFF; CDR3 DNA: TGTGCCAGCAGTACTGCTAGCGGCTACAATGAGCAGTTCTTC
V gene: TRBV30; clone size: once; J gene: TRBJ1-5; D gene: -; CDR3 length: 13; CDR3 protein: CAWSPGKGQPQHF; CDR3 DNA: TGTGCCTGGAGCCCAGGGAAGGGGCAGCCCCAGCATTTT
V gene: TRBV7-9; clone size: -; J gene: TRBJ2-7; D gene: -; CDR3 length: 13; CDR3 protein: CASSLRERDEQYF; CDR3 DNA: TGTGCCAGCAGCTTACGGGAGCGGGACGAGCAGTACTTC
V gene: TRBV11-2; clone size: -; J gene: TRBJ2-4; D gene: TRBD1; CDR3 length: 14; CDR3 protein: CASSSNRGLNIQYF; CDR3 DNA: TGTGCCAGCAGTTCAAACAGGGGTCTAAACATTCAGTACTTC
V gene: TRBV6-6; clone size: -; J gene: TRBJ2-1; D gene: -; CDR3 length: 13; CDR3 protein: CASSYSGYNEQFF; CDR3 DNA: TGTGCCAGCAGTTACTCGGGGTACAATGAGCAGTTCTTC
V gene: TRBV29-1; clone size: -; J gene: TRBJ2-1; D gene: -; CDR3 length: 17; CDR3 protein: CSVAPGQTVSSYNEQFF; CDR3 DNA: TGCAGCGTTGCGCCGGGCCAAACCGTTAGCTCCTACAATGAGCAGTTCTTC
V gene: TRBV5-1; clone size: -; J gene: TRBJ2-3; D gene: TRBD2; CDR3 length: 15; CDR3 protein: CASRMTSGGADTQYF; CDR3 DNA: TGCGCCAGCAGGATGACTAGCGGGGGCGCAGATACGCAGTATTTT
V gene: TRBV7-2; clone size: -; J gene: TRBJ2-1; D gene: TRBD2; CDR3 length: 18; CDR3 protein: CASSLSSGGPWPYNEQFF; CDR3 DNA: TGTGCCAGCAGCTTAAGTAGCGGGGGGCCATGGCCCTACAATGAGCAGTTCTTC
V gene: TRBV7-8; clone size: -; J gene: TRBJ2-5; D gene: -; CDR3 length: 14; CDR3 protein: CASSRRLLWETQYF; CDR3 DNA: TGTGCCAGCAGCCGCCGACTACTCTGGGAGACCCAGTACTTC
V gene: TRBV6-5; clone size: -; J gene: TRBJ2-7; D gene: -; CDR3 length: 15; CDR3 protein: CASSYSFASSYEQYF; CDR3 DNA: TGTGCCAGCAGTTACTCGTTTGCGAGCTCCTACGAGCAGTACTTC
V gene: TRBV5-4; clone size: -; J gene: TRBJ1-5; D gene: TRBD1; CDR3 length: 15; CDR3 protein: CASSPGTGNNQPQHF; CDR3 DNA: TGTGCCAGCAGCCCCGGGACAGGTAACAATCAGCCCCAGCATTTT
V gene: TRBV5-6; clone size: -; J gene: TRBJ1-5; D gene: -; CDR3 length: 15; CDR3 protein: CASSWGAGQHQPQHF; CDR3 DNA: TGTGCCAGCAGCTGGGGTGCAGGGCAGCATCAGCCCCAGCATTTT
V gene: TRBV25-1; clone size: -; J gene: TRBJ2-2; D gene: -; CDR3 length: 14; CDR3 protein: CASSPQQGTGELFF; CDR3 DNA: TGTGCCAGCAGCCCCCAACAGGGCACCGGGGAGCTGTTTTTT
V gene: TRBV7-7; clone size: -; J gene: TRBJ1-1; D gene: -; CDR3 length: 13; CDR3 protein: CASSLVPDTEAFF; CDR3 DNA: TGTGCTAGCAGCTTAGTTCCGGACACTGAAGCTTTCTTT
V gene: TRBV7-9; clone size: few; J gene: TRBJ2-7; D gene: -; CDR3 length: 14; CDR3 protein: CASSLAGSSYEQYF; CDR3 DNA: TGTGCCAGCAGCTTAGCGGGGAGCTCCTACGAGCAGTACTTC
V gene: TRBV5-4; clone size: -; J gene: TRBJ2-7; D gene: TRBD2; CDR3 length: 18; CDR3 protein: CASSLARGAAGALYEQYF; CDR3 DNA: TGTGCCAGCAGCTTGGCCAGGGGAGCAGCGGGAGCGTTATACGAGCAGTACTTC
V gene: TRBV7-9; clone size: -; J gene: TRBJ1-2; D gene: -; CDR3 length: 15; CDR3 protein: CASSLAAGMSYGYTF; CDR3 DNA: TGTGCCAGCAGCTTAGCAGCAGGAATGAGCTATGGCTACACCTTC
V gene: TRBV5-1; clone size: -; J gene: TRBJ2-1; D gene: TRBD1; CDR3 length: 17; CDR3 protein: CASSLPGQGAGGNEQFF; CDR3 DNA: TGCGCCAGCAGCCTCCCGGGACAGGGGGCGGGAGGAAATGAGCAGTTCTTC
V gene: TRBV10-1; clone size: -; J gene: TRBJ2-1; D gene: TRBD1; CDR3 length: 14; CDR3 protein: CASSDLGGLNEQFF; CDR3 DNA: TGCGCCAGCAGTGACTTAGGGGGCCTGAATGAGCAGTTCTTC
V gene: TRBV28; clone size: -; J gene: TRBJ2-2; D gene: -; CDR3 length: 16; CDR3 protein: CASIPLSGGRTGELFF; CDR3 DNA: TGTGCCAGCATCCCTCTCTCAGGGGGGCGAACCGGGGAGCTGTTTTTT
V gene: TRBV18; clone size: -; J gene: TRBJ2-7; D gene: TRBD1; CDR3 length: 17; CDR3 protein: CASSPISGTVTTYEQYF; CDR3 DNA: TGTGCCAGCTCACCAATTTCCGGGACAGTCACAACCTACGAGCAGTACTTC
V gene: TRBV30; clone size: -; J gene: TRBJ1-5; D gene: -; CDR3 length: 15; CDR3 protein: CAWSTAGRVGQPQHF; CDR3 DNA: TGTGCCTGGAGTACAGCGGGCAGGGTTGGACAGCCCCAGCATTTT
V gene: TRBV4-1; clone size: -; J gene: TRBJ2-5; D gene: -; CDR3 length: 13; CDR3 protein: CASSQGRWETQYF; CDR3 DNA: TGCGCCAGCAGCCAAGGAAGGTGGGAGACCCAGTACTTC
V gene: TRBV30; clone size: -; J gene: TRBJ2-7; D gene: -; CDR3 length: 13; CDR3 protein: CAWSVGLAYEQYF; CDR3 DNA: TGTGCCTGGAGTGTTGGATTAGCCTACGAGCAGTACTTC
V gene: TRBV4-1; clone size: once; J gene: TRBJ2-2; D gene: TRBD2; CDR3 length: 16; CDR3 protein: CASSQPSGRGPGELFF; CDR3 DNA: TGCGCCAGCAGCCAACCCAGCGGGAGGGGCCCCGGGGAGCTGTTTTTT
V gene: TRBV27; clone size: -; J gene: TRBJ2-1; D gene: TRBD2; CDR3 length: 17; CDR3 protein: CASSSPGLAGSYNEQFF; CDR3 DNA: TGTGCCAGCAGTTCCCCGGGACTAGCGGGCTCCTACAATGAGCAGTTCTTC
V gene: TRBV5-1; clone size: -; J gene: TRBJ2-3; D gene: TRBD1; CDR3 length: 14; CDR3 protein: CASSWGQVTDTQYF; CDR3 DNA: TGCGCCAGCAGCTGGGGACAGGTCACAGATACGCAGTATTTT
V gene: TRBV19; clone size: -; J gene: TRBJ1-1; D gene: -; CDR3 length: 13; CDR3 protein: CASSISGNTEAFF; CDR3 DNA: TGTGCCAGTAGTATTTCGGGGAATACTGAAGCTTTCTTT
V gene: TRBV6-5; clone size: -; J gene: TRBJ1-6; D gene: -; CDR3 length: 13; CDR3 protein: CASTKGRVSPLHF; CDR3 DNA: TGTGCCAGCACCAAAGGGAGGGTTTCACCCCTCCACTTT
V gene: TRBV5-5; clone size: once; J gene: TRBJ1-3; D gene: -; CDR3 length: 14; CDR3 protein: CASSHLSSGNTIYF; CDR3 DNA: TGTGCCAGCAGCCACCTGTCGTCTGGAAACACCATATATTTT
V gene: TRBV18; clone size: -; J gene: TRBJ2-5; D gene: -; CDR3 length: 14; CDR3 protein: CASSPRTGQETQYF; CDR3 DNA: TGTGCCAGCTCACCACGAACAGGCCAAGAGACCCAGTACTTC